Following are 10 T cell receptor beta chains from one sample sequenced in a study of T cells after yellow fever vaccination. MiXCR, run by TCRdb on the 5' RACE reads, gives a single entry per CDR3 protein. Here the sample spans 170,000 or so distinct CDR3 sequences, about 6.2% being singletons. The sequenced sample was CD4+ T cells sorted from PBMCs, obtained on the day of the first yellow fever vaccination. The receptors come from a man aged 18-30 years who received the YFV17D yellow fever vaccine.

The table lists this clonotype with many counts. J is TRBJ2-2 and V is TRBV15; 11 nucleotides align to TRBD2. Germline loops: CDR1 LNHNV, CDR2 YYDKDF (reference sequence). The CDR3 loop spans 20 amino acids. Germline trimming cut 0 bases from V and 5 bases from J; bases unmatched to any gene: 14. The CDR3 reads CATSRDVEVLASGGTGELFF. The DNA of the CDR3 is TGTGCCACCAGCAGAGATGTAGAGGTGTTGGCTAGCGGGGGGACCGGGGAGCTGTTTTTT.

V and J are TRBV4-1 and TRBJ2-3; D assignment may be TRBD1 or TRBD2 (5 bases each). CDR1 is MGHRA, CDR2 YSYEKL, per germline. Trimming took 4 bases from V and 0 from J, leaving 11 bases between them. The CDR3 loop spans 15 amino acids. CDR3 in DNA: TGCGCCAGCAGCCGAGGTGGGGGTAGCACAGATACGCAGTATTTT. This gives the protein CASSRGGGSTDTQYF.

This chain joins TRBV19 and TRBJ1-2; 7 nucleotides match TRBD1. CDR3 length equals 16 residues. Germline values: CDR1 LNHDA, CDR2 SQIVND (reference sequence). The V and J ends lost 10 bases and 4 bases, in that order; junction bases with no gene match: 18. CDR3 bases: TGTGCCATCCAGATTAGGACAGGACGGAATCTCTATGGCTACACCTTC. This encodes CAIQIRTGRNLYGYTF. Combining the CDR3 with reference TRBV19 and TRBJ1-2 gives the whole variable domain DGGITQSPKYLFRKEGQNVTLSCEQNLNHDAMYWYRQDPGQGLRLIYYSQIVNDFQKGDIAEGYSVSREKKESFPLTVTSAQKNPTAFYLCAIQIRTGRNLYGYTFGSGTRLTVV.

By sample share, this clonotype is medium-sized (0.01 to 0.1%). The genes are TRBV7-2 and TRBJ2-4; a weak D match, TRBD1 (5 bases). The CDR3 extends over 13 amino acids. From germline, CDR1 is SGHTA and CDR2 FQGNSA. V dropped 2 bases and J dropped 6 bases, with 8 bases sitting between them. The CDR3 DNA is TGTGCCAGCAGCTTACAGGGTGGAAACATTCAGTACTTC. Translation gives CASSLQGGNIQYF.

The chain combines TRBV5-1 with TRBJ1-6; D not resolved. V was clipped by 0 bases and J by 10 bases, with 11 bases between them. The CDR3 sequence is 14 residues long. Germline lookup yields CDR1 SGHRS and CDR2 YFSETQ. The CDR3 coding sequence is TGCGCCAGCAGCTTGGGCCAGTTGGCATCACCCCTCCACTTT. Its protein is CASSLGQLASPLHF.

This clonotype was counted at least ten times. This chain uses TRBV15 with TRBJ2-1, with 9 bases matching TRBD1. The CDR3 contains 18 residues. Germline V lookup: CDR1 LNHNV, CDR2 YYDKDF (reference sequence). V gave up 1 base and J gave up 0 bases; unmatched junction bases: 7. CDR3 DNA sequence: TGTGCCACCAGCAGAGGCGGGACAGGGTACGGCTCCTACAATGAGCAGTTCTTC. Its protein product is CATSRGGTGYGSYNEQFF.

This clonotype was picked up many times. The V and J genes are TRBV28 and TRBJ2-1, with D uncertain. V was trimmed by 2 bases and J by 5 bases, leaving 4 bases between them. This CDR3 has 12 amino acids. CDR1 and CDR2 from the germline V gene are MDHEN and SYDVKM. Written as DNA, the CDR3 is TGTGCCAGCAGTTTACCCCACAATGAGCAGTTCTTC. As protein: CASSLPHNEQFF.

This clonotype was observed a few times. The chain joins TRBV7-3 to TRBJ2-5; 8 positions agree with TRBD2. From germline, CDR1 is SGHTA and CDR2 FQGTGA. The V gene end was trimmed by 2 bases and the J gene end by 1 base; junction bases not matched to a gene: 9. This CDR3 spans 17 amino acids. The CDR3 DNA reads TGTGCCAGCAGCTTATTCCCCACCGCGGGGGGCCAAGAGACCCAGTACTTC. Translated: CASSLFPTAGGQETQYF.

The chain recombines TRBV30 with TRBJ1-2; no clear D. Between the trimmed V and J ends, which lost 0 bases and 3 bases, there was a span of 2 bases. This CDR3 comprises 11 residues. From germline, CDR1 is GTSNPN and CDR2 SVGIG (reference sequence). In DNA, the CDR3 is TGTGCCTGGAGTGTACACTATGGCTACACCTTC. Translating it yields CAWSVHYGYTF.

This clonotype was seen repeatedly, ten times or more. The chain uses TRBV4-1 and TRBJ2-5; D not certain. CDR3 length equals 16 residues. Germline CDR1 and CDR2: MGHRA and YSYEKL. V gave up 1 base and J gave up 1 base, with 13 bases separating them. The CDR3 sequence: CASSQVGPLLQETQYF. The CDR3, as DNA: TGCGCCAGCAGCCAAGTCGGGCCCTTACTCCAAGAGACCCAGTACTTC.